Presented here are 15 T cell receptor beta chains from one specimen sequenced in a study of blood T cell repertoires in COVID-19. TCRdb's table, derived via immunoSEQ multiplex PCR, lists solely in-frame clones and lacks some. The repertoire consists of about 330,000 clones, with roughly 90% occurring once and the leading ten covering about a fifth. The sequenced material came from PBMCs or T cells enriched from blood (not recorded which). The receptors shown here come from a woman in her 30s who had recovered from COVID-19.

The genes are TRBV19 and TRBJ2-7, with 7 bases matching TRBD1. Germline trimming cut 5 bases from V and 2 bases from J; bases unmatched to any gene: 3. The CDR3 contains 13 residues. Per germline, CDR1 LNHDA and CDR2 SQIVND (reference sequence). CDR3 DNA sequence: TGTGCCAGTAGTCCCGGGACAGCCTACGAGCAGTACTTC. Translating gives CASSPGTAYEQYF.

This clone has just one count. Other DNA sequences from this sample encode an identical CDR3 as well. The chain employs TRBV4-3 and TRBJ2-7, with 8 bases fitting TRBD1. The CDR3 has 14 residues. V was clipped by 0 bases and J by 2 bases; unmatched bases: 0. Germline loops: CDR1 LGHNA, CDR2 YSLEER. In DNA, the CDR3 is TGCGCCAGCAGCCAAGAACAGGGGGCCTACGAGCAGTACTTC. Encoded protein: CASSQEQGAYEQYF.

This clone was seen a single time. The V and J genes are TRBV4-2 and TRBJ2-2, with TRBD1 identical over 9 bases. Germline values: CDR1 LGHNA, CDR2 YNFKEQ. The CDR3 covers 18 residues. V dropped 3 bases and J dropped 0; count of bases not matched to a gene: 8. The CDR3 nucleotides are TGTGCCAGCAGCCATCCCCGGGACAGGGTTTCGAACACCGGGGAGCTGTTTTTT. As protein: CASSHPRDRVSNTGELFF.

This chain joins TRBV3-1 (or the pseudogene TRBV3-2) and TRBJ1-4; D remains ambiguous. V lost 4 bases, J lost 7 bases, and 7 bases lay in between. Germline V lookup: CDR1 LGHDT, CDR2 YNNKEL (reference sequence). This CDR3 spans 12 amino acids. The CDR3 DNA is TGTGCCAGCAGCCGCATCGGTGAAAAACTGTTTTTT. Its protein is CASSRIGEKLFF.

The gene calls are TRBV7-9 and TRBJ2-7; 7 bases are a match to TRBD1. Trimming took 3 bases from V and 5 from J; bases not matched to a gene: 13. The CDR3 runs 16 residues. Per germline, CDR1 SEHNR and CDR2 FQNEAQ (reference sequence). CDR3 coding DNA: TGTGCCAGCAGCTTTGACCGTTACAGGGGTTCCCACGAGCAGTACTTC. Translation gives CASSFDRYRGSHEQYF.

The genes are TRBV6-1 and TRBJ2-5; no reliable D call. Deletions cut 3 bases from V and 1 base from J, with 15 bases between. Germline V gives CDR1 MNHNS, CDR2 SASEGT. The CDR3 runs to 16 residues. The CDR3 nucleotides are TGTGCCAGCAGTGAGTCGTTGTGGAGTAGCCAAGAGACCCAGTACTTC. Translation gives CASSESLWSSQETQYF.

J is TRBJ1-1 and V is TRBV2; D may be TRBD1 (6 bases). Germline-derived CDR1 and CDR2 are SNHLY and FYNNEI. This CDR3 has 12 amino acids. Between the trimmed V and J ends, which lost 5 bases and 4 bases, there was a span of 8 bases. CDR3 loop: CASSQQGTEAFF. CDR3 nucleotide sequence: TGTGCCAGCAGTCAACAGGGCACTGAAGCTTTCTTT.

The chain joins TRBV6-4 to TRBJ2-1, with TRBD2 matching 7 bases. Unmatched junction bases numbered 4, after V lost 3 bases and J lost 5 bases. The germline V gene encodes CDR1 MRHNA and CDR2 SNTAGT. The CDR3 length is 14 residues. The CDR3 region is CASSERGKDNEQFF. The DNA of the CDR3 is TGTGCCAGCAGTGAGCGGGGGAAGGACAATGAGCAGTTCTTC.

V usage is TRBV30 and J usage is TRBJ1-1; D gene uncertain. V lost 8 bases and J 4 bases, leaving 14 bases between the germline ends. CDR1 and CDR2 from the germline V gene are GTSNPN and SVGIG (reference sequence). This CDR3 region has 12 residues. The CDR3 coding sequence is TGTGCCCAAGCAAGTCGGTCCACTGAAGCTTTCTTT. Translated: CAQASRSTEAFF.

The V and J genes are TRBV18 and TRBJ2-6; TRBD1 agrees at 8 bases. V shed 0 bases and J 2 bases; nucleotides not matched to a gene: 9. The germline V gene encodes CDR1 KGHSH and CDR2 LQKENI. CDR3 length: 19 amino acids. The CDR3 spells CASSPPRGRLSTGANVLTF. CDR3 coding DNA: TGTGCCAGCTCACCACCCAGGGGGCGCTTGAGCACTGGGGCCAACGTCCTGACTTTC.

The rearrangement links TRBV4-1 to TRBJ1-6; TRBD1 aligns across 12 bases. V lost 0 bases to trimming and J lost 1 base; unmatched junction nucleotides: 4. Germline CDR1 and CDR2: MGHRA and YSYEKL. The CDR3 is 19 residues long. The CDR3 sequence is CASSQEGQGAQSYNSPLHF. The CDR3 coding sequence is TGCGCCAGCAGCCAAGAGGGACAGGGGGCGCAGTCCTATAATTCACCCCTCCACTTT.

The rearrangement uses TRBV6-2 or TRBV6-3 and TRBJ1-1; D is perhaps TRBD1 (6 bases). The germline CDR1 and CDR2 sequences are MNHEY and SVGEGT. Trimming removed 6 bases from V and 4 bases from J, with 12 bases in between. The CDR3 runs 13 residues. CDR3 in amino acids: CASSLQGITEAFF. Written as DNA, the CDR3 is TGTGCCAGCAGCTTACAGGGTATCACTGAAGCTTTCTTT.

This clone was counted a single time. The rearrangement uses TRBV7-2 and TRBJ2-5, with 10 bases that match TRBD2. This CDR3 spans 19 amino acids. Trimming took 1 base from V and 2 from J; bases not matched to a gene: 13. Germline assignment: CDR1 SGHTA and CDR2 FQGNSA. The CDR3 DNA reads as TGTGCCAGCAGCTTAGAGGGTTTGACTCTAGCGGGGGAACAAGAGACCCAGTACTTC. The encoded protein is CASSLEGLTLAGEQETQYF.

The chain uses TRBV5-1 and TRBJ2-2; 8 bases align to TRBD2. The germline gives CDR1 SGHRS, CDR2 YFSETQ. Losses at the gene ends were 5 bases for V and 4 bases for J; bases not matched to a gene: 4. The CDR3 runs to 14 residues. In nucleotides, the CDR3 is TGCGCCAGCAGGGGGACTAGGGGCACCGGGGAGCTGTTTTTT. Translated: CASRGTRGTGELFF.

This clone was counted only a few times. V usage is TRBV27 and J usage is TRBJ1-5; D is perhaps TRBD1 (6 bases). The CDR3 length is 13 residues. CDR1 MNHEY and CDR2 SMNVEV come from the germline V gene (reference sequence). Trimming pared 6 bases from V and 2 bases from J, leaving 8 bases between. The DNA for the CDR3 is TGTGCCAGCAGCGGGGGGCGCAATCAGCCCCAGCATTTT. Protein: CASSGGRNQPQHF.